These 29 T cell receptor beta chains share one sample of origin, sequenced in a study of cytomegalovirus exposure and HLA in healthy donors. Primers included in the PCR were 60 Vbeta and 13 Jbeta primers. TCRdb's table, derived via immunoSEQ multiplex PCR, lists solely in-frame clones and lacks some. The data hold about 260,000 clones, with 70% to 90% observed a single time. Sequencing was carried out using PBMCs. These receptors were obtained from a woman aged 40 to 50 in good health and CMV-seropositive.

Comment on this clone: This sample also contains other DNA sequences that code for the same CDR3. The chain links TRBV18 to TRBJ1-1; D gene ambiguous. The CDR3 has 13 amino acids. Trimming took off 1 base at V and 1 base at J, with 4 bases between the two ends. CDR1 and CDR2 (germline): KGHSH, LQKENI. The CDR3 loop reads CASSPRGNTEAFF. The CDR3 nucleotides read TGTGCCAGCTCACCACGCGGGAACACTGAAGCTTTCTTT.

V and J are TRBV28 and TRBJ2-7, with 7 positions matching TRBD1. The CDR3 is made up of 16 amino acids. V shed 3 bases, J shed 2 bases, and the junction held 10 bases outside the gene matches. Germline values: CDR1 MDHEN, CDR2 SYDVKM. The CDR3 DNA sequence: TGTGCCAGCAGTTTCGTTCCTAGGACAGGTGCCTACGAGCAGTACTTC. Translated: CASSFVPRTGAYEQYF.

CDR3: CASSQDIQVTGYTF. CDR3 nucleotides: TGTGCCAGCAGCCAAGACATCCAGGTAACCGGCTACACCTTC. The genes are TRBV28 and TRBJ1-2; D not certain. The CDR3 has 14 amino acids. Trimming removed 6 bases at V and 8 bases at J, with 19 bases between. Per the germline V gene, CDR1 is MDHEN and CDR2 is SYDVKM.

Here the CDR3 reads CAGMGGLMNTEAFF. DNA of the CDR3: TGTGCCGGAATGGGGGGGTTGATGAACACTGAAGCTTTCTTT. This chain joins TRBV6-1 and TRBJ1-1; D possibly corresponds to TRBD1 (5 bases). The CDR3 has 14 residues. CDR1 and CDR2 from the germline V gene are MNHNS and SASEGT. Trimming took 11 bases from V and 0 from J, leaving 16 bases between them.

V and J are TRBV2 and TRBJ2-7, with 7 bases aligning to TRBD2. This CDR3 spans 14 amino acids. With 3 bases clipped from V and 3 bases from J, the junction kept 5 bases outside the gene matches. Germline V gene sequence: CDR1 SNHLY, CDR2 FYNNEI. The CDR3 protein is CASSEYGGSYEQYF. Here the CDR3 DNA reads TGTGCCAGCAGTGAGTACGGGGGGAGCTACGAGCAGTACTTC.

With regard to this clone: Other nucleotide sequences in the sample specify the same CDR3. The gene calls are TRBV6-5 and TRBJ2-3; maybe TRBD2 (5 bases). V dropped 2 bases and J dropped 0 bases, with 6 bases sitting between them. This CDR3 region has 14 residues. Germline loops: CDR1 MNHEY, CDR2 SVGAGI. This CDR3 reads CASSYGGSTDTQYF. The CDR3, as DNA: TGTGCCAGCAGTTACGGCGGGAGCACAGATACGCAGTATTTT.

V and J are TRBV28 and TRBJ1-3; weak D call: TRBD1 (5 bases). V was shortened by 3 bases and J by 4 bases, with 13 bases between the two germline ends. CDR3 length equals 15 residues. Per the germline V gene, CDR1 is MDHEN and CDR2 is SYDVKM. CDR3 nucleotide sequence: TGTGCCAGCAGTTTGCCGGGGGTTTTCGGAAACACCATATATTTT. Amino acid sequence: CASSLPGVFGNTIYF.

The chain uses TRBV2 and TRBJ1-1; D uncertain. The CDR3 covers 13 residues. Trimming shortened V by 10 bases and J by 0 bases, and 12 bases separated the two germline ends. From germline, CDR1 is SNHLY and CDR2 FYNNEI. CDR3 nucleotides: TGTGCCAATAAACGGGAGATGAACACTGAAGCTTTCTTT. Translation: CANKREMNTEAFF.

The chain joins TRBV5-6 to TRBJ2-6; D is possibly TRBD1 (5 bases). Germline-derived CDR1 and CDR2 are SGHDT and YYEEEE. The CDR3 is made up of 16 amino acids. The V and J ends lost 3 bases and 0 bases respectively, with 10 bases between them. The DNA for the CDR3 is TGTGCCAGCAGCTGGACCAGGGCCTCTGGGGCCAACGTCCTGACTTTC. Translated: CASSWTRASGANVLTF.

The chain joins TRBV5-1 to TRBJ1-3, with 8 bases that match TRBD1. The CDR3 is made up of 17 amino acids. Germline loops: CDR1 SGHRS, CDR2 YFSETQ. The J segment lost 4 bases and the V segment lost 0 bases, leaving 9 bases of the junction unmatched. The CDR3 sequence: CASSLDGQGVSGNTIYF. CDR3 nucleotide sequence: TGCGCCAGCAGCTTGGACGGACAGGGAGTCTCCGGAAACACCATATATTTT.

In DNA form, the CDR3 reads TGCGCCAGCAGCTTTGGCAACCGCTATGGCTACACCTTC. It specifies CASSFGNRYGYTF. This sequence joins TRBV5-1 and TRBJ1-2, with unresolved D. Trimming removed 2 bases from V and 4 bases from J, with 9 bases in between. The CDR3 extends over 13 amino acids. Germline CDR1 SGHRS, CDR2 YFSETQ.

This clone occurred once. This chain's CDR3 is CASSPIDSGESSYEQYF. CDR3 bases: TGTGCCAGCAGCCCCATCGATAGCGGGGAGAGCTCCTACGAGCAGTACTTC. The rearrangement links TRBV4-2 to TRBJ2-7; 8 nucleotides match TRBD2. Germline V gene sequence: CDR1 LGHNA, CDR2 YNFKEQ. The CDR3 has 17 amino acids. V trimming: 4 bases; J trimming: 0 bases; junction bases outside the gene matches: 11.

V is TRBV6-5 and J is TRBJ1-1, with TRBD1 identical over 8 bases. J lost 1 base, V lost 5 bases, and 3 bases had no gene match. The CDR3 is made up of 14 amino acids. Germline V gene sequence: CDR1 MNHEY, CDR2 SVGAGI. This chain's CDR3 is CASSRTGTNTEAFF. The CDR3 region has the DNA TGTGCCAGCAGTAGGACAGGGACGAACACTGAAGCTTTCTTT.

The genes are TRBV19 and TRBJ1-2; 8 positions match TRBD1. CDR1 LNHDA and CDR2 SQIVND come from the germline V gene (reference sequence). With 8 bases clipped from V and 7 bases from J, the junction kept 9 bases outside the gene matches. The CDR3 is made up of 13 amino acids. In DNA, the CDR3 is TGTGCCAGTTCGGACAGGGCGGGGTTTGGCTACACCTTC. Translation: CASSDRAGFGYTF.

CDR3 nucleotide sequence: TGTGCCACCAGCAGAGAAGCTAGCGGGAGTTGGCACAATGAGCAGTTCTTC. This sequence encodes CATSREASGSWHNEQFF. The chain recombines TRBV15 with TRBJ2-1; 10 bases match TRBD2. Germline assignment: CDR1 LNHNV and CDR2 YYDKDF (reference sequence). The CDR3 is made up of 17 amino acids. The junction had 7 bases not matched to a gene; V was cut back by 0 bases and J by 5 bases.

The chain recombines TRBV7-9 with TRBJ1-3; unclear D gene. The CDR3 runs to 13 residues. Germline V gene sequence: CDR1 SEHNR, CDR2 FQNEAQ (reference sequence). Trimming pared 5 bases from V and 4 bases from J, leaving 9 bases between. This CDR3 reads CASSLFEGNTIYF. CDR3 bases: TGTGCCAGCAGCCTATTCGAAGGAAACACCATATATTTT.

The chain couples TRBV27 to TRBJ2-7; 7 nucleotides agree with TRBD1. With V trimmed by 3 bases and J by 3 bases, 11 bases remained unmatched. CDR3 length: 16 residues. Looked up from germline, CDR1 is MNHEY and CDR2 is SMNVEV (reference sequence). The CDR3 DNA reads TGTGCCAGCAGTTTCCCCAGACAGGGAGAAGACTACGAGCAGTACTTC. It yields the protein CASSFPRQGEDYEQYF.

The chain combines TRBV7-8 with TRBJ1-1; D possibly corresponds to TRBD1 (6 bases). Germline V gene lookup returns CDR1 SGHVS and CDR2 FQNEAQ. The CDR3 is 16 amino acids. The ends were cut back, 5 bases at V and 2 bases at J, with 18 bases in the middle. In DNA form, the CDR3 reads TGTGCCAGCAGCGCAGGGACCGGGACAAGTAACACTGAAGCTTTCTTT. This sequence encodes CASSAGTGTSNTEAFF.

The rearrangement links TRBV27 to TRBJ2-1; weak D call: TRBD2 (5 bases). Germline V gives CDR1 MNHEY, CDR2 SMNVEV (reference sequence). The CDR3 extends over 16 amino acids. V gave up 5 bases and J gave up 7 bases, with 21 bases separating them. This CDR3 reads CASSPLGRAWDNEQFF. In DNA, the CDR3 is TGTGCCAGCAGTCCCCTAGGGCGGGCCTGGGATAATGAGCAGTTCTTC.

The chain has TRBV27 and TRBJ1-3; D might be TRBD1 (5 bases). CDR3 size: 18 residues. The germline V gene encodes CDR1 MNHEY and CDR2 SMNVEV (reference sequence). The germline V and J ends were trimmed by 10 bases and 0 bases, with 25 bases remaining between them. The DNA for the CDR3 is TGTGCCACCCCCCTAAGGGGCCCGAAGGTGTCCTCTGGAAACACCATATATTTT. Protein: CATPLRGPKVSSGNTIYF.

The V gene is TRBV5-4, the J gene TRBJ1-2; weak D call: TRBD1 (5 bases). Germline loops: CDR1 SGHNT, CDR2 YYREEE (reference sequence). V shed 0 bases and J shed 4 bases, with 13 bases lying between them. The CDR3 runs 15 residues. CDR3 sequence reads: CASSLDRHISYGYTF. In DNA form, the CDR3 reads TGTGCCAGCAGCTTGGACAGGCACATTAGCTATGGCTACACCTTC. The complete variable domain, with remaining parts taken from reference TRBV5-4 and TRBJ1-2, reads ETGVTQSPTHLIKTRGQQVTLRCSSQSGHNTVSWYQQALGQGPQFIFQYYREEENGRGNFPPRFSGLQFPNYSSELNVNALELDDSALYLCASSLDRHISYGYTFGSGTRLTVV.

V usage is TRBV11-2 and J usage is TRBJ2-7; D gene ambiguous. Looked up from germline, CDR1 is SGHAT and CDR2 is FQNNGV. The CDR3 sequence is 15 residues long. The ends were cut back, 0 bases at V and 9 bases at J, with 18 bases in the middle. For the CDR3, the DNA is TGTGCCAGCAGCTTAGATGCAGGTTACCTACGTGGGCAGTACTTC. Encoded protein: CASSLDAGYLRGQYF.

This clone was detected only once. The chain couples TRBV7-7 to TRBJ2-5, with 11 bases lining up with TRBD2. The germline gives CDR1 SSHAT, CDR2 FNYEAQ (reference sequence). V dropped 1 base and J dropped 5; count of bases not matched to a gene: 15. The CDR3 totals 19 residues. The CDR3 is CASSLEVSGRATKGETQYF. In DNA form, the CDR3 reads TGTGCCAGCAGCTTAGAAGTTAGCGGGAGGGCCACCAAGGGGGAGACCCAGTACTTC.

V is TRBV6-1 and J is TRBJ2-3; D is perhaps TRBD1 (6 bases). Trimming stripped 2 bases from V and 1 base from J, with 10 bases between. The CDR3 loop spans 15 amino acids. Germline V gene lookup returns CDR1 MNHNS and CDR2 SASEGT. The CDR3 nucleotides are TGTGCCAGCAGTGAATGGACAGTGCGCACAGATACGCAGTATTTT. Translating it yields CASSEWTVRTDTQYF.

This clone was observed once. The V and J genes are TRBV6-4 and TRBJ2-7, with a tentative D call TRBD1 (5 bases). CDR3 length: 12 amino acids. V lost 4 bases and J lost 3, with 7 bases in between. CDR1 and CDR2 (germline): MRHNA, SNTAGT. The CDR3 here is CASSGGSYEQYF. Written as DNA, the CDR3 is TGTGCCAGCAGTGGGGGCAGCTACGAGCAGTACTTC.

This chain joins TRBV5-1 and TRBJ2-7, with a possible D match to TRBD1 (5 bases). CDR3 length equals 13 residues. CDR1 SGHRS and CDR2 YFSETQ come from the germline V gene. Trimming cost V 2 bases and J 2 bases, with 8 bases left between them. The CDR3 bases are TGCGCCAGCAGCTTTACAGGAACCTACGAGCAGTACTTC. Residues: CASSFTGTYEQYF.

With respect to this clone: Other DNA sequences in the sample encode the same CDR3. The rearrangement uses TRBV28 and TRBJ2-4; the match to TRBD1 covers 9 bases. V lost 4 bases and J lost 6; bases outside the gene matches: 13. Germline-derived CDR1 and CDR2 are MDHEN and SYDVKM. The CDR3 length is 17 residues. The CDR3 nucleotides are TGTGCCAGCAGTTCGCCGGGAGGACAGGGGAGCGTAAACATTCAGTACTTC. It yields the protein CASSSPGGQGSVNIQYF.

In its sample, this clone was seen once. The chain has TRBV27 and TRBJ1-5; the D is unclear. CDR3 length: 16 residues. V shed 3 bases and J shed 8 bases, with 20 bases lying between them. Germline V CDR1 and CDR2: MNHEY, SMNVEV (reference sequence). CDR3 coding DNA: TGTGCCAGCAGTTTGAGAGTCGGGTTGAGTACGGAGCCCCAGCATTTT. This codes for CASSLRVGLSTEPQHF.

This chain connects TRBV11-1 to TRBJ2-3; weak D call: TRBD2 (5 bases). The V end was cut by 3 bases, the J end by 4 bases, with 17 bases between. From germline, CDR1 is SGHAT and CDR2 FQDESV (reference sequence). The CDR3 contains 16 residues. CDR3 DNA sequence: TGTGCCAGCAGCTTTGGGCTAGGGAGCTCCCCAGATACGCAGTATTTT. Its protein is CASSFGLGSSPDTQYF.